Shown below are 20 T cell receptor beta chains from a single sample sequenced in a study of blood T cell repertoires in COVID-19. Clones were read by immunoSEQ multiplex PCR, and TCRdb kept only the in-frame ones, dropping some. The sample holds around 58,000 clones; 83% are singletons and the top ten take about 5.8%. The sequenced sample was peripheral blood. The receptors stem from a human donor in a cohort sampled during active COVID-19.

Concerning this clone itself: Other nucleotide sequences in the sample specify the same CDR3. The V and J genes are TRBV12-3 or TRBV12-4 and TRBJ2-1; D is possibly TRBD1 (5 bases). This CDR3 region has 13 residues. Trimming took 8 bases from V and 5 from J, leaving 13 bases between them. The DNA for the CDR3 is TGTGCCAGCTCTTTGGGGCAAAACAATGAGCAGTTCTTC. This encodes CASSLGQNNEQFF.

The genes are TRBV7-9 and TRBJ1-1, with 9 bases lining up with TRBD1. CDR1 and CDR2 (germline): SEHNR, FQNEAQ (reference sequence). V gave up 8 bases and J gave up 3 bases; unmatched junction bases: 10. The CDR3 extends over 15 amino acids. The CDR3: CASGQTGQGHTEAFF. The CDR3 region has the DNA TGTGCCAGCGGCCAAACGGGACAGGGTCACACTGAAGCTTTCTTT.

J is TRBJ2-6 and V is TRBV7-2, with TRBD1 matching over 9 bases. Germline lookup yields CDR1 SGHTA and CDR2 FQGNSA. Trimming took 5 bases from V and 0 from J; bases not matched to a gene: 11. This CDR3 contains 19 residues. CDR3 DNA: TGTGCCAGCAGCCCACGGGACAGGGCCTCCGGCTCTGGGGCCAACGTCCTGACTTTC. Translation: CASSPRDRASGSGANVLTF.

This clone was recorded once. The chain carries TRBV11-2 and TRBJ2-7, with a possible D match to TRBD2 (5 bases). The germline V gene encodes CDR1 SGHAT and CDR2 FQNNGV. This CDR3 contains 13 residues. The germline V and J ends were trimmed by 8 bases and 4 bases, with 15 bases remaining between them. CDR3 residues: CASGTGVDYEQYF. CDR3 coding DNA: TGTGCCAGCGGCACCGGGGTGGATTACGAGCAGTACTTC.

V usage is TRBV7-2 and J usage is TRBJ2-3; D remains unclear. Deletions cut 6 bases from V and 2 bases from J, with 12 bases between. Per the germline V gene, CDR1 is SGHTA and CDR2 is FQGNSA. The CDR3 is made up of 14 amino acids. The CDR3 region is CASSPGSHTDTQYF. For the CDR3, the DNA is TGTGCCAGCAGTCCAGGCTCACACACAGATACGCAGTATTTT.

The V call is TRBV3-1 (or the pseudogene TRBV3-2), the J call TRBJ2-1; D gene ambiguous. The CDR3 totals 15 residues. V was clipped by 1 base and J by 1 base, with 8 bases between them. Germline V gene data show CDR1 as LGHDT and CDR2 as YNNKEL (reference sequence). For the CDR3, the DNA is TGTGCCAGCAGCCAAGGGTTCGGGTCCTACAATGAGCAGTTCTTC. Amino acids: CASSQGFGSYNEQFF.

The CDR3 DNA reads TGCGCCAGCAGTGCGGGGTCCGGGGCCAACGTCCTGACTTTC. Translation: CASSAGSGANVLTF. This chain uses TRBV10-1 with TRBJ2-6, with D possibly being TRBD2 (5 bases). Germline V gene data show CDR1 as WNHNN and CDR2 as SYGVQD (reference sequence). V shed 4 bases and J shed 4 bases, with 8 bases lying between them. The CDR3 has 14 residues.

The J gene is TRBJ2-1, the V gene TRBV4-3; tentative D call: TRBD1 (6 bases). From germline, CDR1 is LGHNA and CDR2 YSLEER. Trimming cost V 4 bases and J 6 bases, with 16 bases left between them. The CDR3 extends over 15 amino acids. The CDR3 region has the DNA TGCGCCAGCAGCCGCCTGGGGGCCAGGGGCAATGAGCAGTTCTTC. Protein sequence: CASSRLGARGNEQFF.

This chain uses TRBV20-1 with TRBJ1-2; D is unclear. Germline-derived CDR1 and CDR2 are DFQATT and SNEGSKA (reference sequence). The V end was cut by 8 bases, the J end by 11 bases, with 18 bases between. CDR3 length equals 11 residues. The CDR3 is CSTPLTEKYTF. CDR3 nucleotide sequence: TGCAGTACACCCCTGACGGAGAAATACACCTTC.

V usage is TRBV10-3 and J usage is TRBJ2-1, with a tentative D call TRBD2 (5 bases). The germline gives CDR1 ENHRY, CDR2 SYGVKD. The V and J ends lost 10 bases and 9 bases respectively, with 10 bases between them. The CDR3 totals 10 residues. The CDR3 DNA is TGTGCCAAACATGGGAGTGAGCAGTTCTTC. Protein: CAKHGSEQFF.

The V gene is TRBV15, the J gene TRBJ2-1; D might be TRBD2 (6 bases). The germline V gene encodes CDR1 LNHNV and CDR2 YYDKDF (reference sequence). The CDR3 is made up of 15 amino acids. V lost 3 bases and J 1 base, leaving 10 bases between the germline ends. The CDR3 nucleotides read TGTGCCACCAGCAGGTCTAGCGAGTCCTACAATGAGCAGTTCTTC. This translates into CATSRSSESYNEQFF.

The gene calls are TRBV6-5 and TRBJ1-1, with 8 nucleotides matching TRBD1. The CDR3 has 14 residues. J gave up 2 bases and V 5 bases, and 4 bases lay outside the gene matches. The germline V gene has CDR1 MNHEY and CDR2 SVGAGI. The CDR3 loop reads CASSRTGRNTEAFF. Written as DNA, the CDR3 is TGTGCCAGCAGTCGGACAGGGAGAAACACTGAAGCTTTCTTT.

CDR3 sequence (DNA): TGTGCCAGCAGCCAACAGAACTATGGCTACACCTTC. It translates to CASSQQNYGYTF. The gene calls are TRBV4-2 and TRBJ1-2; D is ambiguous. Trimming took 2 bases from V and 2 from J, leaving 3 bases between them. The length of the CDR3 is 12 residues. Germline V gives CDR1 LGHNA, CDR2 YNFKEQ.

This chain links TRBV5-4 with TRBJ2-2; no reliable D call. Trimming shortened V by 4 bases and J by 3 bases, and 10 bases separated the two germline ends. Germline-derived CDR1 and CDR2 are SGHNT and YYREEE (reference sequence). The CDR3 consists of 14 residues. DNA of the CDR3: TGTGCCAGCAGCCCTCCTCGGGACACCGGGGAGCTGTTTTTT. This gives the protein CASSPPRDTGELFF.

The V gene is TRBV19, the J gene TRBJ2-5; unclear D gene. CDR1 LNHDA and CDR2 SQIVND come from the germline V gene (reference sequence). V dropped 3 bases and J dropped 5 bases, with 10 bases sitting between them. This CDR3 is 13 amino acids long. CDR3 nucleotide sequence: TGTGCCAGTAGTATGAGAGGTTACGAGACCCAGTACTTC. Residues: CASSMRGYETQYF.

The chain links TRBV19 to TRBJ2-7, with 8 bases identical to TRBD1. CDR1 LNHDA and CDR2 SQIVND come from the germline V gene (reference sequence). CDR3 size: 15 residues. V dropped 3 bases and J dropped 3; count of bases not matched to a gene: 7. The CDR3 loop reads CASSILLGQVYEQYF. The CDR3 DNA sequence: TGTGCCAGTAGTATCCTCTTGGGACAGGTCTACGAGCAGTACTTC.

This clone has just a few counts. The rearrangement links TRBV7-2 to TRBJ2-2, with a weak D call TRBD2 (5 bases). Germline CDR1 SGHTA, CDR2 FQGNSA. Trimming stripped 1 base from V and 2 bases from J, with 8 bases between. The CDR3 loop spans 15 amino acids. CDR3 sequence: CASSLGGYNTGELFF. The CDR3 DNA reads TGTGCCAGCAGCTTAGGAGGGTACAACACCGGGGAGCTGTTTTTT.

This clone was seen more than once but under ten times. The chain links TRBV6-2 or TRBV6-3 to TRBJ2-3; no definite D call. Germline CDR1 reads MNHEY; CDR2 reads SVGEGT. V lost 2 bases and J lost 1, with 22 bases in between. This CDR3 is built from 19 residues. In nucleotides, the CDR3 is TGTGCCAGCAGTTACAGGTTCGGAGAAAGCCGAAGTCGCACAGATACGCAGTATTTT. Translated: CASSYRFGESRSRTDTQYF.

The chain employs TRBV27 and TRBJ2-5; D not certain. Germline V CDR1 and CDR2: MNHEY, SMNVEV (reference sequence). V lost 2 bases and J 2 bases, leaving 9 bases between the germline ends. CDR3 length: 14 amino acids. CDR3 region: CASSLLGDQETQYF. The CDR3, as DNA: TGTGCCAGCAGTTTACTCGGAGATCAAGAGACCCAGTACTTC.

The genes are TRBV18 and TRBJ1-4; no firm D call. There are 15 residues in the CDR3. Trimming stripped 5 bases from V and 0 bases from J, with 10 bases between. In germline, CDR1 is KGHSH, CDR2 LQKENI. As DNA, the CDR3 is TGTGCCAGCTCAGAGCAGCGTGCAACTAATGAAAAACTGTTTTTT. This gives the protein CASSEQRATNEKLFF.